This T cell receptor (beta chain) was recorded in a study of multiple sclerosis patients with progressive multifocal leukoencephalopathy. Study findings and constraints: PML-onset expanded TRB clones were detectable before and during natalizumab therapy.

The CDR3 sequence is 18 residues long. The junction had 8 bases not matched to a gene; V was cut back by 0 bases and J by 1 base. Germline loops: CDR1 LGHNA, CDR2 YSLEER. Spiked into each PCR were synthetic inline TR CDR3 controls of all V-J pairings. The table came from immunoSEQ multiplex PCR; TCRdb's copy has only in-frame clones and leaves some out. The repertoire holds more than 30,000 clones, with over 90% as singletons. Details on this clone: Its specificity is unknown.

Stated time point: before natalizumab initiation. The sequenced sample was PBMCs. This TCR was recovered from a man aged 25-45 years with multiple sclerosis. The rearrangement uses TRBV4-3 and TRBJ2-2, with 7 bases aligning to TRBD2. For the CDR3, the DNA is TGCGCCAGCAGCCAAGAAAGTGTGGTAGCGGGGAACACCGGGGAGCTGTTTTTT. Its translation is CASSQESVVAGNTGELFF.